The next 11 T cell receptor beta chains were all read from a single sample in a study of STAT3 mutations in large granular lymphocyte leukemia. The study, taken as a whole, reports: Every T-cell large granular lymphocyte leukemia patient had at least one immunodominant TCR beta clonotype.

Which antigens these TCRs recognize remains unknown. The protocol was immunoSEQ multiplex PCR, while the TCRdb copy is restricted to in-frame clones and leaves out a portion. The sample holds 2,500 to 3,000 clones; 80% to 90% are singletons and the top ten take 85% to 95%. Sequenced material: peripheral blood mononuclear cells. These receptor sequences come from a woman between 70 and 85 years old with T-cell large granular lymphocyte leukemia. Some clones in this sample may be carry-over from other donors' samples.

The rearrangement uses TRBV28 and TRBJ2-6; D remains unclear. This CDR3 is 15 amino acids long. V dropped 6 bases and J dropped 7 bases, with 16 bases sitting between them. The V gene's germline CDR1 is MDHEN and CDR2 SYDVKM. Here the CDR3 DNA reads TGTGCCAGCAGGCAGGAAGGGTTGGGAGCCAACGTCCTGACTTTC. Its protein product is CASRQEGLGANVLTF.

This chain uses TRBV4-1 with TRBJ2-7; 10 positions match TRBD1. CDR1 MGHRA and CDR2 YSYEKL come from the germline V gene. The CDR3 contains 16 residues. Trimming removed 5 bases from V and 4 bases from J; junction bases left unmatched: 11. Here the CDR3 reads CASSLAGTGAGYEQYF. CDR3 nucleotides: TGCGCCAGCAGCTTGGCCGGGACAGGGGCGGGGTACGAGCAGTACTTC.

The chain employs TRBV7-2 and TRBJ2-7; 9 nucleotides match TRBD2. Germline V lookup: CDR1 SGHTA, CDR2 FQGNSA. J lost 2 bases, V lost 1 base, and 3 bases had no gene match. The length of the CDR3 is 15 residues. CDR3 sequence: CASSLDSGGAYEQYF. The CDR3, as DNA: TGTGCCAGCAGCTTAGATAGCGGGGGAGCCTACGAGCAGTACTTC.

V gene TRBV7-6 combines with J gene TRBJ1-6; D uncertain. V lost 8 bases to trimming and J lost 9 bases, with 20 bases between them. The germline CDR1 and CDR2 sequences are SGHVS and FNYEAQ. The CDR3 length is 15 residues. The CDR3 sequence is CASQSDRAVGSPLHF. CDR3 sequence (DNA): TGTGCCAGCCAGTCCGACCGGGCAGTCGGTTCACCCCTCCACTTT.

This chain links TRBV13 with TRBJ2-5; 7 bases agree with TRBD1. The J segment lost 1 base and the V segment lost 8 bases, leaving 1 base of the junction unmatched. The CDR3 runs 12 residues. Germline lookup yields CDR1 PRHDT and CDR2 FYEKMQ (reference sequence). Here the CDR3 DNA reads TGTGCCAGCGGGACAGCCCAAGAGACCCAGTACTTC. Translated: CASGTAQETQYF.

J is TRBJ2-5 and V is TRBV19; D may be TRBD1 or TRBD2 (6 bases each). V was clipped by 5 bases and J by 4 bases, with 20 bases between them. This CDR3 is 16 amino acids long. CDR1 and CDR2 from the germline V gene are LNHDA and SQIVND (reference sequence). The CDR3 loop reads CASSPWTGGGGETQYF. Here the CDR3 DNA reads TGTGCCAGTAGTCCTTGGACCGGGGGCGGAGGAGAGACCCAGTACTTC.

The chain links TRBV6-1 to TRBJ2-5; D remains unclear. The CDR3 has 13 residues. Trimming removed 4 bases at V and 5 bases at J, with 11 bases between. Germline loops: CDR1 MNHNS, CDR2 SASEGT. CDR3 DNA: TGTGCCAGCAGTGGTCTGGGTGGGGAGACCCAGTACTTC. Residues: CASSGLGGETQYF.

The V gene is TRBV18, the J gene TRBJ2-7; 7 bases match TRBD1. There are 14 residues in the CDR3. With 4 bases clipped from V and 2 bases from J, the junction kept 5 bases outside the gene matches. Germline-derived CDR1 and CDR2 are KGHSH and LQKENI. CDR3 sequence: CASSQAGGPYEQYF. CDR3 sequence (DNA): TGTGCCAGCTCACAAGCAGGGGGTCCCTACGAGCAGTACTTC.

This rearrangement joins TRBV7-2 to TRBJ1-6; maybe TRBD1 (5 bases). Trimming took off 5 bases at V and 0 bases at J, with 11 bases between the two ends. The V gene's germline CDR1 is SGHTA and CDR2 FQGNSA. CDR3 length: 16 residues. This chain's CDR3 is CASSQEGSSYNSPLHF. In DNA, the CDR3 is TGTGCCAGCAGCCAGGAGGGGAGCTCCTATAATTCACCCCTCCACTTT.

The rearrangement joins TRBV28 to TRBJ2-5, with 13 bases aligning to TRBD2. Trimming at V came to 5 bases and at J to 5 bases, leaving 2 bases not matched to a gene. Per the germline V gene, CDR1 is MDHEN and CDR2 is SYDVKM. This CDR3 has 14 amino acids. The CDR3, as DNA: TGTGCCAGCAGTAGGACTAGCGGGGGTGAGACCCAGTACTTC. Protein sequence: CASSRTSGGETQYF. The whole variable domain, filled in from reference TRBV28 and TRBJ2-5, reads DVKVTQSSRYLVKRTGEKVFLECVQDMDHENMFWYRQDPGLGLRLIYFSYDVKMKEKGDIPEGYSVSREKKERFSLILESASTNQTSMYLCASSRTSGGETQYFGPGTRLLVL.

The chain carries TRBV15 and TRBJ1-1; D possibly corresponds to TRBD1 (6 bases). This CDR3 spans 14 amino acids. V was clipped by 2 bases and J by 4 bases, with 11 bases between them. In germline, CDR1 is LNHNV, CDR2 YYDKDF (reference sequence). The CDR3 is CATSRKGDSTEAFF. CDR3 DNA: TGTGCCACCAGCAGAAAGGGGGATAGCACTGAAGCTTTCTTT.